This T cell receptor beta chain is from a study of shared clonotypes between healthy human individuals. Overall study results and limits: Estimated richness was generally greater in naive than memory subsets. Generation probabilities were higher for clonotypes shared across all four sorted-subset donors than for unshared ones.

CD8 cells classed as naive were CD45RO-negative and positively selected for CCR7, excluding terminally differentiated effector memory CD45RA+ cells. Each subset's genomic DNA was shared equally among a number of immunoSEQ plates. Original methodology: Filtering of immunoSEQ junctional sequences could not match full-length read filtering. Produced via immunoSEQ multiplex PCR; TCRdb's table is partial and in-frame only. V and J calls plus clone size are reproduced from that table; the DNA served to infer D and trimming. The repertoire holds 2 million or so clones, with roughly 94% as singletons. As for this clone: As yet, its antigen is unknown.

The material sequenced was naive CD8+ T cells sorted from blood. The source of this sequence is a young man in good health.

The CDR3 DNA follows: TGTGCCACCAGCGCCCTTGGGGGGGCTAATTCACCCCTCCACTTT. This codes for CATSALGGANSPLHF. V is TRBV15 and J is TRBJ1-6; maybe TRBD1 (6 bases). V shed 5 bases and J shed 6 bases, with 14 bases lying between them. Germline assignment: CDR1 LNHNV and CDR2 YYDKDF (reference sequence). This CDR3 comprises 15 residues.